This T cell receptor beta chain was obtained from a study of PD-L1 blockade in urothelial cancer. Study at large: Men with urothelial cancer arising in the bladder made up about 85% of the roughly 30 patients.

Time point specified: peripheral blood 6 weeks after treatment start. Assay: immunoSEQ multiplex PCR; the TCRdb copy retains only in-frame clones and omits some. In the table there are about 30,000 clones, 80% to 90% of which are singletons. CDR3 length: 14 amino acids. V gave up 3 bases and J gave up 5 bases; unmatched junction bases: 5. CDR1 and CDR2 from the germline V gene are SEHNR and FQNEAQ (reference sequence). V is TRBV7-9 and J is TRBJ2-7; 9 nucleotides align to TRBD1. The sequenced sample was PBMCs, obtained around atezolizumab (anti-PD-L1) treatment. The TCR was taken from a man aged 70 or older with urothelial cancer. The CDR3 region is CASSLTGGGDEQYF. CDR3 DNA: TGTGCCAGCAGCTTGACAGGGGGAGGAGACGAGCAGTACTTC.